This entry describes one T cell receptor (beta chain). This CDR3 is 14 amino acids long. Trimming pared 4 bases from V and 8 bases from J, leaving 15 bases between. The germline V gene encodes CDR1 SGHDN and CDR2 FVKESK. Only in-frame clones appear in the TCRdb table, and some are missing; sequencing was by immunoSEQ multiplex PCR. Of some 300,000 clones listed, nearly 90% are singletons. The source of the sample is a study of blood T cell repertoires in COVID-19. The chain joins TRBV14 to TRBJ2-1; possible D gene TRBD2, 5 bases. This clonotype was sampled from a woman aged 40 to 50 with COVID-19, enrolled during active disease. Specimen: peripheral blood. CDR3 region: CASSPGLLGDEQFF. The DNA of the CDR3 is TGTGCCAGCAGCCCCGGACTGTTAGGCGATGAGCAGTTCTTC.